A single sample gave rise to the 27 T cell receptor beta chains below, sequenced in a study of cytomegalovirus exposure and HLA in healthy donors (dated by TCRdb to about 2017). The method behind the library was the immunoSEQ multiplex PCR assay. The multiplex PCR relied on a mix of 60 forward primers for TCR Vbeta segments and 13 reverse primers for TCR Jbeta segments. TCRdb holds this immuneACCESS table with in-frame rearrangements only. Some clones are missing; in checked studies, unresolved V genes explain under half, and the rest has no known cause. This sample gives 200,000 to 250,000 clones in total; about 79% of them show up just once. Around 1.7% of the sample belongs to the ten largest clones. The material sequenced was PBMCs. The receptors shown here come from a man between 18 and 29 years old in good health and CMV-seronegative.

The chain combines TRBV19 with TRBJ2-7; the match to TRBD1 covers 7 bases. The V gene's germline CDR1 is LNHDA and CDR2 SQIVND (reference sequence). V trimming: 1 base; J trimming: 2 bases; junction bases outside the gene matches: 8. The CDR3 covers 16 residues. The CDR3 here is CASSIGPGQVTYEQYF. CDR3 bases: TGTGCCAGTAGTATAGGTCCCGGACAGGTAACCTACGAGCAGTACTTC.

This clone showed up just once. Additional DNA sequences in this sample encode the identical CDR3. The rearrangement uses TRBV30 and TRBJ1-5, with 8 bases fitting TRBD1. The CDR3 extends over 15 amino acids. Germline V gene lookup returns CDR1 GTSNPN and CDR2 SVGIG (reference sequence). V was pared by 0 bases and J by 7 bases, with 8 bases of the junction left unmatched. The CDR3 loop is CAWSVPDRDGQPQHF. CDR3 in DNA: TGTGCCTGGAGTGTACCGGACAGGGATGGGCAGCCCCAGCATTTT.

Worth noting for this clone: The junction shows a germline mismatch at one end, possibly a read error. The J gene is TRBJ1-6, the V gene TRBV6-6; D gene ambiguous. The germline V gene encodes CDR1 MNHNY and CDR2 SVGAGI (reference sequence). The CDR3 totals 13 residues. Written as DNA, the CDR3 is TGTGCCAGCAGTCCCCAACCCGGGAGATACTGGGACTTT. Protein sequence: CASSPQPGRYWDF.

The CDR3 loop reads CASKWLAGEQFF. In DNA form, the CDR3 reads TGTGCCAGCAAATGGCTAGCCGGCGAGCAGTTCTTC. The rearrangement joins TRBV2 to TRBJ2-1; weak D call: TRBD2 (5 bases). The CDR3 has 12 residues. Trimming took off 7 bases at V and 10 bases at J, with 14 bases between the two ends. Germline V gene lookup returns CDR1 SNHLY and CDR2 FYNNEI.

The chain carries TRBV30 and TRBJ2-7; D is perhaps TRBD1 (6 bases). The V and J ends lost 4 bases and 5 bases respectively, with 9 bases between them. The CDR3 consists of 11 residues. Germline values: CDR1 GTSNPN, CDR2 SVGIG (reference sequence). CDR3 protein: CAWNTGNEQYF. In DNA form, the CDR3 reads TGTGCCTGGAATACAGGGAACGAGCAGTACTTC.

V usage is TRBV20-1 and J usage is TRBJ1-1; D is ambiguous. This CDR3 region has 11 residues. With 4 bases removed from V and 5 bases from J, the gap between germline ends came to 8 bases. The germline gives CDR1 DFQATT, CDR2 SNEGSKA (reference sequence). This CDR3 reads CSANPGTEAFF. The CDR3 DNA reads TGCAGTGCTAATCCGGGGACTGAAGCTTTCTTT.

The table lists this clone with a count of one. The gene calls are TRBV6-5 and TRBJ1-4, with 12 bases identical to TRBD1. Trimming took 2 bases from V and 7 from J; bases not matched to a gene: 2. Germline values: CDR1 MNHEY, CDR2 SVGAGI. The CDR3 runs to 15 residues. CDR3 in amino acids: CASSYGDRGREKLFF. The CDR3 nucleotides read TGTGCCAGCAGTTACGGGGACAGGGGGCGTGAAAAACTGTTTTTT.

The chain uses TRBV5-1 and TRBJ1-1; 9 bases line up with TRBD1. Germline lookup yields CDR1 SGHRS and CDR2 YFSETQ. The CDR3 has 16 amino acids. V shed 3 bases and J 1 base; nucleotides not matched to a gene: 7. The CDR3 here is CASSSGLDRGNTEAFF. CDR3 nucleotides: TGCGCCAGCAGCTCGGGATTGGACAGGGGGAACACTGAAGCTTTCTTT.

In its sample, this clone was seen many times. CDR3 sequence: CASSSGEGGGDYGYTF. CDR3 DNA: TGTGCCAGCAGTTCAGGAGAGGGAGGCGGTGACTATGGCTACACCTTC. This rearrangement joins TRBV27 to TRBJ1-2; the D is unclear. The CDR3 sequence is 16 residues long. The V gene lost 4 bases and the J gene lost 3 bases, with 18 bases spanning the gap. The germline gives CDR1 MNHEY, CDR2 SMNVEV (reference sequence).

The rearrangement links TRBV2 to TRBJ2-1, with D tentatively TRBD1 (6 bases). Trimming removed 8 bases at V and 14 bases at J, with 28 bases between. The CDR3 runs 15 residues. CDR1 is SNHLY, CDR2 FYNNEI, per germline. The CDR3 nucleotides are TGTGCCAGCCACAGTGGGGTTTTACAGGGTTTGGGGGAGTTCTTC. Translation gives CASHSGVLQGLGEFF.

Only one count was recorded for this clone. This chain links TRBV7-6 with TRBJ2-2, with D possibly TRBD2 on 5 matching bases. CDR1 SGHVS and CDR2 FNYEAQ come from the germline V gene. Trimming left V 5 bases short and J 4 bases short, with 14 bases between. This CDR3 is 15 amino acids long. CDR3 bases: TGTGCCAGCAGCCTTGAGGGTGGGAGCACCGGGGAGCTGTTTTTT. It specifies CASSLEGGSTGELFF.

V usage is TRBV10-3 and J usage is TRBJ1-3; D unresolved. Trimming left V 2 bases short and J 8 bases short, with 7 bases between. This CDR3 comprises 12 residues. Germline CDR1 is ENHRY and CDR2 is SYGVKD. CDR3 protein: CAISEEGDTIYF. Here the CDR3 DNA reads TGTGCCATCAGTGAGGAGGGAGACACCATATATTTT.

CDR3 protein: CATSNALAGEQYF. The CDR3 nucleotides are TGTGCCACCAGCAACGCCTTGGCGGGGGAGCAGTACTTC. The chain joins TRBV15 to TRBJ2-7, with D perhaps matching TRBD2 (6 bases). The CDR3 contains 13 residues. V was cut by 4 bases and J by 7 bases, with 14 bases left in between. In germline, CDR1 is LNHNV, CDR2 YYDKDF (reference sequence).

The CDR3 bases are TGCGCCAGCAGTAGCGGGGTCACAGATACGCAGTATTTT. Protein sequence: CASSSGVTDTQYF. The V gene is TRBV5-1, the J gene TRBJ2-3; 8 bases map to TRBD2. The junction had 1 base not matched to a gene; V was cut back by 5 bases and J by 2 bases. Per germline, CDR1 SGHRS and CDR2 YFSETQ. The CDR3 covers 13 residues. The full variable domain, completed using reference TRBV5-1 and TRBJ2-3, is KAGVTQTPRYLIKTRGQQVTLSCSPISGHRSVSWYQQTPGQGLQFLFEYFSETQRNKGNFPGRFSGRQFSNSRSEMNVSTLELGDSALYLCASSSGVTDTQYFGPGTRLTVL.

The chain joins TRBV7-9 to TRBJ2-7, with 16 bases fitting TRBD2. V lost 5 bases and J lost 7; bases outside the gene matches: 5. Germline values: CDR1 SEHNR, CDR2 FQNEAQ (reference sequence). This CDR3 contains 15 residues. The chain's CDR3 is CASSPGLAGGQEQYF. For the CDR3, the DNA is TGTGCCAGCAGCCCGGGACTAGCGGGGGGGCAAGAGCAGTACTTC.

The chain carries TRBV6-6 and TRBJ1-5; maybe TRBD1 (5 bases). The germline CDR1 and CDR2 sequences are MNHNY and SVGAGI (reference sequence). This CDR3 has 13 residues. V was pared by 6 bases and J by 8 bases, with 14 bases between. The CDR3: CASREPQGEPQHF. CDR3 bases: TGTGCCAGCAGGGAACCTCAGGGTGAGCCCCAGCATTTT.

The V gene is TRBV7-3, the J gene TRBJ2-7; TRBD2 might be the D (6 bases). Trimming pared 2 bases from V and 3 bases from J, leaving 8 bases between. The CDR3 is made up of 13 amino acids. CDR1 SGHTA and CDR2 FQGTGA come from the germline V gene. The CDR3 DNA is TGTGCCAGCAGCTTATTGGAGGGCTACGAGCAGTACTTC. Translation: CASSLLEGYEQYF.

This clone was recorded many times. This chain joins TRBV10-3 and TRBJ1-1, with D uncertain. Between the trimmed V and J ends, which lost 2 bases and 0 bases, there was a span of 10 bases. The CDR3 has 15 residues. Germline assignment: CDR1 ENHRY and CDR2 SYGVKD. Written as DNA, the CDR3 is TGTGCCATCAGTGAGAAGCGGCGGATGAACACTGAAGCTTTCTTT. This encodes CAISEKRRMNTEAFF.

The rearrangement uses TRBV30 and TRBJ2-1, with TRBD2 matching 12 bases. Germline V gives CDR1 GTSNPN, CDR2 SVGIG (reference sequence). Trimming at V came to 2 bases and at J to 5 bases, leaving 10 bases not matched to a gene. The CDR3 spans 17 residues. The CDR3 loop reads CAWSYTRTSGINNEQFF. For the CDR3, the DNA is TGTGCCTGGAGTTACACTCGGACTAGCGGGATAAACAATGAGCAGTTCTTC.

The V call is TRBV11-2, the J call TRBJ1-3; D call uncertain. CDR1 and CDR2 from the germline V gene are SGHAT and FQNNGV. The CDR3 loop spans 11 amino acids. V lost 5 bases, J lost 8 bases, and 7 bases lay in between. CDR3 sequence reads: CASSPRDTIYF. CDR3 sequence (DNA): TGTGCCAGCAGCCCCCGTGACACCATATATTTT.

The J gene is TRBJ2-1, the V gene TRBV11-3; unclear D gene. Germline CDR1 is SGHNT and CDR2 is YENEEA. Trimming pared 1 base from V and 9 bases from J, leaving 10 bases between. This CDR3 has 13 amino acids. The CDR3 nucleotides read TGTGCCAGCAGCTTAGCTTCCGAGAGTGAGCAGTTCTTC. This translates into CASSLASESEQFF.

The genes are TRBV7-8 and TRBJ1-5; 10 nucleotides agree with TRBD1. The CDR3 is 15 amino acids. The trim removed 5 bases at V and 1 base at J, leaving 2 bases unmatched. Germline CDR1 and CDR2: SGHVS and FQNEAQ. The CDR3 here is CASSRDRGSNQPQHF. The CDR3 bases are TGTGCCAGCAGCCGGGACAGGGGCAGCAATCAGCCCCAGCATTTT. Variable domain in full (rest from reference TRBV7-8 and TRBJ1-5): GAGVSQSPRYKVAKRGQDVALRCDPISGHVSLFWYQQALGQGPEFLTYFQNEAQLDKSGLPSDRFFAERPEGSVSTLKIQRTQQEDSAVYLCASSRDRGSNQPQHFGDGTRLSIL.

In this sample, this clone turned up a few times. This chain connects TRBV4-1 to TRBJ1-1, with TRBD1 as a possible D gene (5 bases). The CDR3 length is 13 residues. Between the trimmed V and J ends, which lost 1 base and 4 bases, there was a span of 7 bases. Germline V gives CDR1 MGHRA, CDR2 YSYEKL. The CDR3 nucleotides read TGCGCCAGCAGCCAAGGTGGGGCCACTGAAGCTTTCTTT. This translates into CASSQGGATEAFF.

A single count supports this clone. This chain connects TRBV28 to TRBJ1-2; 8 bases map to TRBD1. Germline assignment: CDR1 MDHEN and CDR2 SYDVKM. V gave up 4 bases and J gave up 3 bases; unmatched junction bases: 13. The CDR3 spans 17 residues. The CDR3 nucleotides are TGTGCCAGCAGTTCCAATCGCCAGGGGGCGAAGGACTATGGCTACACCTTC. This encodes CASSSNRQGAKDYGYTF.

The CDR3 region has the DNA TGTGCCAGCAGGGAACCCGGGAATGAAAAACTGTTTTTT. Translating it yields CASREPGNEKLFF. V gene TRBV14 combines with J gene TRBJ1-4; D is ambiguous. The germline V gene has CDR1 SGHDN and CDR2 FVKESK. V lost 6 bases and J 5 bases, leaving 10 bases between the germline ends. This CDR3 has 13 amino acids.

The chain joins TRBV4-1 to TRBJ2-7; D is perhaps TRBD1 (5 bases). Deletions cut 0 bases from V and 3 bases from J, with 21 bases between. The CDR3 spans 18 residues. CDR1 MGHRA and CDR2 YSYEKL come from the germline V gene. The CDR3 nucleotides read TGCGCCAGCAGCCAAGATATCGGAGCAGGGCTGCTCGTCTACGAGCAGTACTTC. Translating it yields CASSQDIGAGLLVYEQYF.

The chain joins TRBV7-2 to TRBJ1-1, with 8 bases fitting TRBD1. With V trimmed by 1 base and J by 4 bases, 11 bases remained unmatched. The V gene's germline CDR1 is SGHTA and CDR2 FQGNSA. The CDR3 loop spans 17 amino acids. The CDR3 loop is CASSLGGTGPFATEAFF. For the CDR3, the DNA is TGTGCCAGCAGCTTAGGCGGGACAGGCCCTTTTGCCACTGAAGCTTTCTTT.